This T cell receptor (beta chain) originates from a study of identical twins. Whole-study results and caveats: Abundant beta clonotypes from cord blood bore fewer insertions; memory repertoires lacked this pattern. Researchers caution that invariant MAIT and iNKT cells could partly confound zero-insertion analyses. Models predicted less out-of-frame TCR alpha sharing in monozygotic twins than was found.

V lost 1 base, J lost 5 bases, and 15 bases lay in between. Germline CDR1 SGHVS, CDR2 FQNEAQ. The CDR3 sequence is 16 residues long. To note about this clonotype: Its antigen is not known.

TCRdb called the 5' RACE reads again in MiXCR, with one record for every CDR3 protein. The sample shows around 960,000 distinct CDR3 sequences, 9% to 15% of them seen only once. These data were likewise used in another study, on yellow fever vaccine responses in identical twins.

The V and J genes are TRBV7-8 and TRBJ2-1; TRBD1 is a possible D gene (6 bases). The source is a woman younger than 35 in good health. The material sequenced was PBMCs. Here the CDR3 reads CASSLGIRGWNNEQFF. The CDR3 coding sequence is TGTGCCAGCAGCTTAGGGATCAGGGGTTGGAACAATGAGCAGTTCTTC.